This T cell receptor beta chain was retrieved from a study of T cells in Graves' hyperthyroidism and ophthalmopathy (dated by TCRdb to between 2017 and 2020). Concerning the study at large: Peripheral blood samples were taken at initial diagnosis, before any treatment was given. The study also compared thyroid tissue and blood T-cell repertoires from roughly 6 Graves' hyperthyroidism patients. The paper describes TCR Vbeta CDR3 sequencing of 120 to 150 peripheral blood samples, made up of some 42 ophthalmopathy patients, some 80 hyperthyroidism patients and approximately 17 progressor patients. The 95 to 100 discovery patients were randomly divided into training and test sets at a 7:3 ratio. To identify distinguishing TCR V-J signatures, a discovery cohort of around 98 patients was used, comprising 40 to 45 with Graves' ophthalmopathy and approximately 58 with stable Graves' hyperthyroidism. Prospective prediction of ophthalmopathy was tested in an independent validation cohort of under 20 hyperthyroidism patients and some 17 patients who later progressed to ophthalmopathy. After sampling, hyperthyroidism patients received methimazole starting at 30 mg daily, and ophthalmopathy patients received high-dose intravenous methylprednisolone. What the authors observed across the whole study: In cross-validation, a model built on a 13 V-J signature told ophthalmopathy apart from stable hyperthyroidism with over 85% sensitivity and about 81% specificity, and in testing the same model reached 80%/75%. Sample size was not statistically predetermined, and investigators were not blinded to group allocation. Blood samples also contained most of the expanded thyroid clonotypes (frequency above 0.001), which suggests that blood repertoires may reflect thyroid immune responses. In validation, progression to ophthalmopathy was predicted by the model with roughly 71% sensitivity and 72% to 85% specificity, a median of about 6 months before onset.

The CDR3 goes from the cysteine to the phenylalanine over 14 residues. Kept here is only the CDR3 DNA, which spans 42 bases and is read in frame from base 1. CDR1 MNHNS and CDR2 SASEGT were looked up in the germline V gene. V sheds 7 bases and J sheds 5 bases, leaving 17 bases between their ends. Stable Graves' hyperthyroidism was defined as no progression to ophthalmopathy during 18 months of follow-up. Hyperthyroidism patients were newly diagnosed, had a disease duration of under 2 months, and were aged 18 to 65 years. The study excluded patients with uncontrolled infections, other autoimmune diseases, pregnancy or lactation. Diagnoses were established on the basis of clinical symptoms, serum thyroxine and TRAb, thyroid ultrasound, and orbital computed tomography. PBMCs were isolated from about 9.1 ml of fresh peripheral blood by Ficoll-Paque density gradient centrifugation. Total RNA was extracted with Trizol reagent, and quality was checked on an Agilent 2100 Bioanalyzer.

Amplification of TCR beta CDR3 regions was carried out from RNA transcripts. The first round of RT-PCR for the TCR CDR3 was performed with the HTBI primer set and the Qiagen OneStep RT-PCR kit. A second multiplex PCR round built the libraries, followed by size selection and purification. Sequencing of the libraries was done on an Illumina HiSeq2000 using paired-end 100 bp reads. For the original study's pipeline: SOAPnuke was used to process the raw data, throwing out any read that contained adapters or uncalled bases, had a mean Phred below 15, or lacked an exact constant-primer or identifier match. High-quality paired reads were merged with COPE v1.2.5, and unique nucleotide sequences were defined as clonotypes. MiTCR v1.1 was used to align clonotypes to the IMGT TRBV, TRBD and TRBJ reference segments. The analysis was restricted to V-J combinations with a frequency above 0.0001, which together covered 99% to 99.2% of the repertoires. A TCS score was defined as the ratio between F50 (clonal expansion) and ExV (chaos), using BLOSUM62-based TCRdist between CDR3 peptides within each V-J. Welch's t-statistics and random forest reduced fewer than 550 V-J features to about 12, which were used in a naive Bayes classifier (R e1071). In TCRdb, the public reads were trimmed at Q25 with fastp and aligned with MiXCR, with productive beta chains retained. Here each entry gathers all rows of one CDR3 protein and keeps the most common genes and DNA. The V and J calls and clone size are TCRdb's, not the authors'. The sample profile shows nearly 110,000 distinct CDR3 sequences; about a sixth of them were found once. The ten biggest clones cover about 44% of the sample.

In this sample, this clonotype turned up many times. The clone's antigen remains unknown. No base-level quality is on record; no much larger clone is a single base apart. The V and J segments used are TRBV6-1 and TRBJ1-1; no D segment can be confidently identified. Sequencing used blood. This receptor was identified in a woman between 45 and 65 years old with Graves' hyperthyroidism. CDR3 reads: CASTPSIGPTEAFF. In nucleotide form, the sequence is TGTGCCAGCACCCCGTCAATAGGTCCGACTGAAGCTTTCTTT.